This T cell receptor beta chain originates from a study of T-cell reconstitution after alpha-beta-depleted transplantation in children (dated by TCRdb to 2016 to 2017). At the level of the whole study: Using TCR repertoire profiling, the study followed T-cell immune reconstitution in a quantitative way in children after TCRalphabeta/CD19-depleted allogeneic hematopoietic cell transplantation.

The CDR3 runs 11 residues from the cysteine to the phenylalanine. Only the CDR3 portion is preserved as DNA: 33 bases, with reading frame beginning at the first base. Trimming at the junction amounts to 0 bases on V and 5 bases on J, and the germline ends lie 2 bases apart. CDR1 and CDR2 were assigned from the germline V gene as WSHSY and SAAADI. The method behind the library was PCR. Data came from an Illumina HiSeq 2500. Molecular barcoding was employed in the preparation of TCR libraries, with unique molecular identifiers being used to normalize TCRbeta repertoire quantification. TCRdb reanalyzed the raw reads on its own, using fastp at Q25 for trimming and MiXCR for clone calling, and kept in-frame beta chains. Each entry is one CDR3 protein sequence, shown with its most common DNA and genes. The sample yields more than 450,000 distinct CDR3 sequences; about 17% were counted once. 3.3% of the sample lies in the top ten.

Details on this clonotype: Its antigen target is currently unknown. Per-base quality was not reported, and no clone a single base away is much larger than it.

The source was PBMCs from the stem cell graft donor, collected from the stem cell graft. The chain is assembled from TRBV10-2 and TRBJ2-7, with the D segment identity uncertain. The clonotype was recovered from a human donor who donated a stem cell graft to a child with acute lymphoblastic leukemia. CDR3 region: CASSESHEQYF. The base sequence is TGCGCCAGCAGTGAGTCCCACGAGCAGTACTTC.